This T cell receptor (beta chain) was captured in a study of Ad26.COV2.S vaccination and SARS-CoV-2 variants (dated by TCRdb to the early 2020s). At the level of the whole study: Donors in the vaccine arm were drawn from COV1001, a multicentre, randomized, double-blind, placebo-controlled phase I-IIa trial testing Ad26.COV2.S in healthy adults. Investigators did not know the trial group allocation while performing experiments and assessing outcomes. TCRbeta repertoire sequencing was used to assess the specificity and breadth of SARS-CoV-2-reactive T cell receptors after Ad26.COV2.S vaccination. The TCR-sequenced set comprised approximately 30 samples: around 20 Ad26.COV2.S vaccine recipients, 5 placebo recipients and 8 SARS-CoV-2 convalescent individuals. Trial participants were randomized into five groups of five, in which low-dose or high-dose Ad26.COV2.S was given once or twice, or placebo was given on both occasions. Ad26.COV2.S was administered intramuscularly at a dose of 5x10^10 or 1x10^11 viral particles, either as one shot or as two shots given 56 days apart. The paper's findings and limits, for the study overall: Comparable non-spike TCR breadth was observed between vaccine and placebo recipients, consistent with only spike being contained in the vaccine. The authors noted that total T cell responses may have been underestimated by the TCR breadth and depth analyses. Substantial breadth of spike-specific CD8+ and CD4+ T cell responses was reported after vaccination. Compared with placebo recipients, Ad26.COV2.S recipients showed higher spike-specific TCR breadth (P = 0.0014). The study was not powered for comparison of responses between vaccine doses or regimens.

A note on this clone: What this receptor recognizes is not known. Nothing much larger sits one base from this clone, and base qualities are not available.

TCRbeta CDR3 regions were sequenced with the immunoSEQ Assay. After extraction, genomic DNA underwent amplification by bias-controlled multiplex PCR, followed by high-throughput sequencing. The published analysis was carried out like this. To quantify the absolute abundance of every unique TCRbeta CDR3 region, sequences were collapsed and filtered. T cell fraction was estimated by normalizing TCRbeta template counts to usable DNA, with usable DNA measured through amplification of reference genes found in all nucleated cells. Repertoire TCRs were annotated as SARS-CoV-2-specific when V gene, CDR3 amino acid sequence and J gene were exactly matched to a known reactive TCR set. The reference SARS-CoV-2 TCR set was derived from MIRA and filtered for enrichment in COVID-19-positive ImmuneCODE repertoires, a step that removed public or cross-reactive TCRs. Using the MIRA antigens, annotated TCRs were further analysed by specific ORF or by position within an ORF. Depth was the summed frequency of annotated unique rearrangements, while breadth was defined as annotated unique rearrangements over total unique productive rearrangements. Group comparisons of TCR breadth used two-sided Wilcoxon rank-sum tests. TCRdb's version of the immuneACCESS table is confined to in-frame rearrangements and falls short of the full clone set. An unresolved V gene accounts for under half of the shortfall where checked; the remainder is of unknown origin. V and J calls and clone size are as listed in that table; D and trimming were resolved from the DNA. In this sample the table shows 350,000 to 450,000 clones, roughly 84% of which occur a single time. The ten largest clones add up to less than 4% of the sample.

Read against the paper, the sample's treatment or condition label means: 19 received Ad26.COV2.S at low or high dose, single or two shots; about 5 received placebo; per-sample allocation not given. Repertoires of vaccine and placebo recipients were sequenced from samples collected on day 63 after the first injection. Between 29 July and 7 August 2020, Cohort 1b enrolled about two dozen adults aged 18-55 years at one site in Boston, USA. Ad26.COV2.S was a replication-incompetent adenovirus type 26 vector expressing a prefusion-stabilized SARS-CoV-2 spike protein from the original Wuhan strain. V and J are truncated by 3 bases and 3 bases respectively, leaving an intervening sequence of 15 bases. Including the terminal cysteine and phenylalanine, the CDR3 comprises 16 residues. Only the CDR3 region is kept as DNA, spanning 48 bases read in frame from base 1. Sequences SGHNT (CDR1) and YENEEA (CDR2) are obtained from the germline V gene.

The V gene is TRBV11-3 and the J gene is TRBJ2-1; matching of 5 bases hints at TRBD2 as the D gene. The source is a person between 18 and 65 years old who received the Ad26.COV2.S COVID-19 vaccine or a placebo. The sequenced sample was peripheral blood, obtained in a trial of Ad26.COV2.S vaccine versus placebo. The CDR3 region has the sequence CASSLRVALHYNEQFF. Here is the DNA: TGTGCCAGCAGCTTGAGGGTTGCACTTCACTACAATGAGCAGTTCTTC.